This TCR beta chain was sequenced in a study of shared clonotypes between healthy human individuals. Whole-study context: Participating donors consisted of a couple of women and a few men aged 18 to 49.

The CDR3 extends over 14 amino acids. CDR1 SGHTA and CDR2 FQGTGA come from the germline V gene. Deletions cut 0 bases from V and 4 bases from J, with 9 bases between. The method was immunoSEQ multiplex PCR; TCRdb's version includes in-frame clones alone and lacks a portion of them. Among some 350,000 clones listed, over 65% were seen once. As regards this clone: The antigen is unknown.

Study observations and caveats: Naive subsets generally exceeded memory subsets in estimated richness.

It was into CD45RA+ naive and CD45RA-negative memory subsets that the CD4+ cells were split. The gene calls are TRBV7-3 and TRBJ1-1; tentatively, D is TRBD1 (5 bases). The sequence derives from a man aged 30-40 years in good health. The sample comprised memory CD4+ T cells sorted from blood. Subset meaning: CD45RA-negative fraction. As DNA, the CDR3 is TGTGCCAGCAGCTTAACAGGGGAGGCCACTGAAGCTTTCTTT. Protein sequence: CASSLTGEATEAFF. Full variable domain (missing parts from reference TRBV7-3 and TRBJ1-1): GAGVSQTPSNKVTEKGKYVELRCDPISGHTALYWYRQSLGQGPEFLIYFQGTGAADDSGLPNDRFFAVRPEGSVSTLKIQRTERGDSAVYLCASSLTGEATEAFFGQGTRLTVV.